This T cell receptor beta chain stems from a study of cytomegalovirus exposure and HLA in healthy donors. The CDR3 has 16 amino acids. The germline V gene encodes CDR1 MNHEY and CDR2 SMNVEV (reference sequence). Between the trimmed V and J ends, which lost 8 bases and 2 bases, there was a span of 21 bases. PCR amplification relied on 60 Vbeta primers (plus 13 Jbeta primers). Sequenced by immunoSEQ multiplex PCR; TCRdb stores in-frame clones only, minus some. The sample data list 130,000 or so clones. Remarks on this clone: The antigen remains undetermined.

Study conclusions and caveats: When a later analysis compared HLA-associated TCR beta chains with equally common others, the HLA-associated chains turned out to be more clonally expanded and to have lower generation probabilities.

Source material: PBMCs. This receptor was identified in a woman between 40 and 55 years old in good health and CMV-seropositive. V usage is TRBV27 and J usage is TRBJ1-2, with D possibly being TRBD1 (6 bases). Here the CDR3 reads CASAFGPSGANYGYTF. In DNA, the CDR3 is TGTGCCAGCGCCTTCGGACCCTCAGGGGCGAACTATGGCTACACCTTC.